This TCR beta chain emerged from a study of blood T cell repertoires in COVID-19. As for the study in general: Acute and convalescent COVID-19 specimens originated in the United States, Italy and Spain. T cells, B-cell-depleted T cells, or PBMCs supplied cDNA or gDNA.

The CDR3 is 15 amino acids. The V and J ends lost 1 base and 2 bases respectively, with 9 bases between them. CDR1 is SEHNR and CDR2 is FQNEAQ in the germline V gene (reference sequence). Only in-frame clones appear in the TCRdb table, and some are missing; sequencing was by immunoSEQ multiplex PCR. The repertoire consists of tens of thousands of clones, with around 88% occurring once and the leading ten covering around 7%. Sequenced sample: peripheral blood. The TCR comes from a woman at least 80 years old with acute or convalescent COVID-19. The rearrangement joins TRBV7-9 to TRBJ1-5; the D gene is possibly TRBD1 (5 bases). Here the CDR3 reads CASSLDLTGNQPQHF. The CDR3 DNA follows: TGTGCCAGCAGCTTAGATTTGACAGGCAATCAGCCCCAGCATTTT.